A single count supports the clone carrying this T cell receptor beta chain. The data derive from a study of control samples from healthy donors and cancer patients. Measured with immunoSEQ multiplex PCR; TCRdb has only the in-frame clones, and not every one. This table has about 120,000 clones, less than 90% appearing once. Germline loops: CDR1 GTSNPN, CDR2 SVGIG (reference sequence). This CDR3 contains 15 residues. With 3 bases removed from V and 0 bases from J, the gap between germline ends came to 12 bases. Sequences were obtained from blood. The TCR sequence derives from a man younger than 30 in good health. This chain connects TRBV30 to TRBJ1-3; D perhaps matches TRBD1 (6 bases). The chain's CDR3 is CAWSAQGFSGNTIYF. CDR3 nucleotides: TGTGCCTGGAGCGCACAGGGCTTCTCTGGAAACACCATATATTTT.